This T cell receptor beta chain was profiled in a study of blood T cell repertoires in COVID-19 (dated by TCRdb to the early 2020s). As for the study more broadly: The collaborator samples originated in the United States, Italy and Spain and spanned the acute and convalescent phases of COVID-19. The prospective study material was composed of cDNA or gDNA derived from T cells, B-cell-depleted T cells, or PBMCs. Deeply sampled blood TCRbeta repertoires from subjects exposed to, actively infected with, or recovered from COVID-19 were included in the dataset. The repertoires were released in a freely available public database meant as a resource for research on the immune response to SARS-CoV-2. Samples were obtained from the ongoing ImmuneRACE study (first 160 participants) and from 1,254 subjects provided by 6 global collaborators. Sample metadata almost always included a de-identified subject ID, COVID-19 status, age in years and sex. Where available, HLA class I and class II types were taken from metadata supplied by the sample provider and were not determined by assay-based typing. Broad study findings and their caveats: The amount of clinical and demographic metadata varied by source and participant and was provided uncurated.

To note about this clone: Its antigen target is currently unknown. No base qualities exist here, and no much larger clone lies one base off it.

TCRbeta CDR3 regions were amplified from genomic DNA by means of the immunoSEQ Assay, a bias-controlled multiplex PCR. The original methods were these. The number of nucleated cells in each sample was estimated from the amplification of reference gene primers within the assay. To quantify the absolute abundance of each unique TCRbeta CDR3 rearrangement, sequence reads were collapsed and filtered. For each sample, productive Simpson clonality was calculated as the square root of Simpson's diversity index over productive rearrangements. TCRdb retrieved this table from immuneACCESS and kept in-frame rearrangements only. Not all clones are present; in checked studies, unresolved V genes account for under half, and no reason is known for the remainder. The DNA gave D and trimming, while V, J and clone size come from that table. In this sample the table shows more than 400,000 clones, approximately 83% of which occur a single time. The ten largest account for more than 3% of the sample.

The CDR3 runs 19 amino acids, cysteine and phenylalanine included. Here the CDR3 DNA is all that survives: 57 bases in frame from base 1. CDR1 and CDR2 were assigned from the germline V gene as SQVTM and ANQGSEA. V is cut back by 7 bases and J by 1 base, with 22 bases in the junction unmatched. Whole blood was collected in K2EDTA tubes by collaborating institutions according to the institutions' own protocols. For TCRbeta analysis, collaborator samples were shipped as frozen whole blood, as isolated PBMCs, or as DNA extracted from either sample type. This sequence uses TRBV29-1 and TRBJ1-2; TRBD1 fits 9 bases in the junction. This receptor was obtained from a human donor in a cohort sampled during active COVID-19. Sequenced material: peripheral blood. The nucleotide sequence reads as follows: TGCAGCGGCCTGAACCAAGGCCCGGGACAGGGAGTCAATAACTATGGCTACACCTTC. It translates to CSGLNQGPGQGVNNYGYTF. The CDR3 plus the reference TRBV29-1 and TRBJ1-2 genes for the other parts give the full variable domain: SAVISQKPSRDICQRGTSLTIQCQVDSQVTMMFWYRQQPGQSLTLIATANQGSEATYESGFVIDKFPISRPNLTFSTLTVSNMSPEDSSIYLCSGLNQGPGQGVNNYGYTFGSGTRLTVV.